This T cell receptor beta chain was documented in a study of blood T cell repertoires in COVID-19. CDR3 length: 15 amino acids. V lost 0 bases and J 6 bases, leaving 11 bases between the germline ends. Germline CDR1 LNHNV, CDR2 YYDKDF (reference sequence). Sequenced by immunoSEQ multiplex PCR; TCRdb stores in-frame clones only, minus some. The data contain some 150,000 clones, about 80% of them singletons. The chain couples TRBV15 to TRBJ2-2; possibly TRBD1 for D (5 bases). The clonotype originates from an elderly woman with acute or convalescent COVID-19. The specimen sequenced was peripheral blood. DNA for the CDR3: TGTGCCACCAGCAGAGATCTAGGGGATTCCGGGGAGCTGTTTTTT. Amino acid sequence: CATSRDLGDSGELFF.